This is a list of T cell receptor beta chains from one sample in a study of cytomegalovirus exposure and HLA in healthy donors. The method was immunoSEQ multiplex PCR; TCRdb's version includes in-frame clones alone and lacks a portion of them. Altogether roughly 100,000 clones are present, about 83% being singletons, with the ten largest covering under 4.5%. Input material: PBMCs. Source of these receptors: a female donor in good health and CMV-seropositive. CDR3s include the opening cysteine and the closing phenylalanine or tryptophan. Fields, in order: V gene, clone size, J gene, D gene, CDR3 DNA, CDR3 protein. The D gene is left open where the match is weak. Not all rows give a size; the values are once, few, many and, for expanded clones, a class.

>TRBV18|.|TRBJ2-6|.
TGTGCCAGCTCCCCTGCGGTTCAGGGCCTTGGCTCTGGGGCCAACGTCCTGACTTTC
CASSPAVQGLGSGANVLTF
>TRBV29-1|.|TRBJ2-1|.
TGCAGCGTTGGCGGGAACTCCTACAATGAGCAGTTCTTC
CSVGGNSYNEQFF
>TRBV28|.|TRBJ1-5|.
TGTGCCATAAAGGGGGGGAATCAGCCCCAGCATTTT
CAIKGGNQPQHF
>TRBV29-1|.|TRBJ1-2|.
TGCAGCGTTGATCTTAGTTGGTATGGCTACACCTTC
CSVDLSWYGYTF
>TRBV18|.|TRBJ2-6|.
TGTGCCAGCTCCCCAGAGGAGGGCCCTGGGGCCAACGTCCTGACTTTC
CASSPEEGPGANVLTF
>TRBV13|.|TRBJ2-5|TRBD2
TGTGCCAGCAGCGACTGGACTAGCGGGAGGGAAGAGACCCAGTACTTC
CASSDWTSGREETQYF
>TRBV28|.|TRBJ1-5|.
TGTGCCAGCAGCAATACTAATCAGCCCCAGCATTTT
CASSNTNQPQHF
>TRBV18|.|TRBJ1-1|TRBD1
TGTGCCAGCTCACCGTTGGGACAGACGAACACTGAAGCTTTCTTT
CASSPLGQTNTEAFF
>TRBV10-3|.|TRBJ2-6|TRBD1
TGTGCCATCAGCCCGGGACAGGGGGGCTCTGGGGCCAACGTCCTGACTTTC
CAISPGQGGSGANVLTF
>TRBV28|.|TRBJ2-1|TRBD1
TGTGCCAGCAGTTTTGAGGGACAGGGGGCGCGGAATGAGCAGTTCTTC
CASSFEGQGARNEQFF
>TRBV19|few|TRBJ2-7|.
TGTGCCAGTAGTATAGAGGTAGGAGGCAGAGCCTACGAGCAGTACTTC
CASSIEVGGRAYEQYF
>TRBV9|.|TRBJ1-1|TRBD1
TGTGCCAGCAGCGCCTCCACGGGACAGGGGGGGACTGAAGCTTTCTTT
CASSASTGQGGTEAFF
>TRBV27|.|TRBJ2-2|.
TGTGCCAGCAGCGTATTAGGGAACCGGGGAGAGCTGTTTTTT
CASSVLGNRGELFF
>TRBV7-9|once|TRBJ2-5|TRBD1
TGTGCCAGCAGCTTGTATATAGGCCAGGGGGTCCGGGAGACCCAGTACTTC
CASSLYIGQGVRETQYF
>TRBV27|.|TRBJ1-1|TRBD1
TGTGCCAGCAGTTTATTCGGGACAGGGGGCTGGGGAGCTTTCTTT
CASSLFGTGGWGAFF
>TRBV14|once|TRBJ2-1|.
TGTGCCAGCAGCCAAGATCGGCTAGCTGGAGGAGACTTCTACAATGAGCAGTTCTTC
CASSQDRLAGGDFYNEQFF
>TRBV5-5|few|TRBJ1-2|TRBD1
TGTGCCAGCAGCAAAGGGACAGGGGGCGGCTATGGCTACACCTTC
CASSKGTGGGYGYTF
>TRBV9|.|TRBJ1-5|.
TGTGCCAGCAGCGTAGGGCTAGGGGGTAGCAATCAGCCCCAGCATTTT
CASSVGLGGSNQPQHF
>TRBV5-1|.|TRBJ2-5|TRBD2
TGCGCCAGCAGCTTGGTGACTAGCGGGACACTGGGAGAGACCCAGTACTTC
CASSLVTSGTLGETQYF
>TRBV5-1|.|TRBJ1-3|.
TGCGCCAGCAGCTTGCAGACTCCCTCTGGAAACACCATATATTTT
CASSLQTPSGNTIYF
>TRBV18|few|TRBJ2-1|TRBD2
TGTGCCAGCTCACCATCGAGCGGGAGGGGCCCGGGGGAGCAGTTCTTC
CASSPSSGRGPGEQFF
>TRBV5-5|once|TRBJ1-5|.
TGTGCCAGCAGCTTGGGCCCGAGTCAGCCCCAGCATTTT
CASSLGPSQPQHF
>TRBV7-9|.|TRBJ1-1|.
TGTGCCAGCAGCTCGGGGGTGAACACTGAAGCTTTCTTT
CASSSGVNTEAFF